The clone carrying this TCR beta chain was observed once. Per the original data handling: Reference gene primer amplification yielded estimated nucleated cell counts. This table comes from immunoSEQ multiplex PCR, and its TCRdb copy is limited to in-frame clones, with some not included. That table gives V, J and clone size, and the DNA gave D and trimming. The sample contains some 250,000 clones, 88% of which appear only once. The data belong to a study of blood T cell repertoires in COVID-19. Overall study: COVID-19 samples, acute and convalescent, were from the United States, Italy and Spain. Sample material is recorded as cDNA or gDNA derived from T cells, B-cell-depleted T cells, or PBMCs.

CDR3 length: 13 amino acids. The germline gives CDR1 MGHDK, CDR2 SYGVNS. Trimming stripped 6 bases from V and 1 base from J, with 6 bases between. Specimen: peripheral blood. This TCR was recovered from a woman between 35 and 50 years old who had recovered from COVID-19. The chain has TRBV25-1 and TRBJ2-2; the D gene is possibly TRBD1 (5 bases). The CDR3: CASRGQNTGELFF. The CDR3 coding sequence is TGTGCCAGCAGGGGGCAGAACACCGGGGAGCTGTTTTTT.